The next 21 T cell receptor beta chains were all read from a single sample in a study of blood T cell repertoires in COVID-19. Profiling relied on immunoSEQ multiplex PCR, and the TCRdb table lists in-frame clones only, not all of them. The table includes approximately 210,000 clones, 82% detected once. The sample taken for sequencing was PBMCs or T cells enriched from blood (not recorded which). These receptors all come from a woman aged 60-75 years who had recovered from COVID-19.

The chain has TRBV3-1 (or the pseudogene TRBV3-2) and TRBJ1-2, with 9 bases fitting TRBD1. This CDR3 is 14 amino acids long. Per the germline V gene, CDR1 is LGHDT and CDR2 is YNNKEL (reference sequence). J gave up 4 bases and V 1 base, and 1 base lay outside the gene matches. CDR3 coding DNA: TGTGCCAGCAGCCAAGTGACAGGGGGCTATGGCTACACCTTC. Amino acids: CASSQVTGGYGYTF.

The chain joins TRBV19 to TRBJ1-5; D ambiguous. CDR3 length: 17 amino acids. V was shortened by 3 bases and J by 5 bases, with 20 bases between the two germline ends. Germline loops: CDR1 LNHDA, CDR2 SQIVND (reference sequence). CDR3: CASSIEREGSPYQPQHF. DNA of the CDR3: TGTGCCAGTAGTATTGAGCGAGAGGGCAGCCCGTATCAGCCCCAGCATTTT. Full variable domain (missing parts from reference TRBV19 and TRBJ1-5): DGGITQSPKYLFRKEGQNVTLSCEQNLNHDAMYWYRQDPGQGLRLIYYSQIVNDFQKGDIAEGYSVSREKKESFPLTVTSAQKNPTAFYLCASSIEREGSPYQPQHFGDGTRLSIL.

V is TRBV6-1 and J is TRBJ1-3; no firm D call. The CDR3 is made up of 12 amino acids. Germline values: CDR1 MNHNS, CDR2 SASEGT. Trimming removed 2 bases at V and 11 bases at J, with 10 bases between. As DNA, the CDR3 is TGTGCCAGCAGTGAACCTCCGTTCGCCATATATTTT. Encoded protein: CASSEPPFAIYF.

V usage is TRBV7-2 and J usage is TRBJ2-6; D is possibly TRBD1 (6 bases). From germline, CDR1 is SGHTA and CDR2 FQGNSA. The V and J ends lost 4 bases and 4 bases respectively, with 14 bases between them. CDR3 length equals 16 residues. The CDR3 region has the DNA TGTGCCAGCAGCTCCCCGACAGGTTCCGGGGCCAACGTCCTGACTTTC. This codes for CASSSPTGSGANVLTF.

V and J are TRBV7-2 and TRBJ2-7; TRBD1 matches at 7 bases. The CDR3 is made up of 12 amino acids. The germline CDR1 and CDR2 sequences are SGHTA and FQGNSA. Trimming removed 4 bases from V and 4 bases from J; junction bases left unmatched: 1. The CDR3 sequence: CASSWTGYEQYF. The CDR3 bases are TGTGCCAGCAGCTGGACAGGTTACGAGCAGTACTTC. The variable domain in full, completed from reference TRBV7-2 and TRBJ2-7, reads GAGVSQSPSNKVTEKGKDVELRCDPISGHTALYWYRQSLGQGLEFLIYFQGNSAPDKSGLPSDRFSAERTGGSVSTLTIQRTQQEDSAVYLCASSWTGYEQYFGPGTRLTVT.

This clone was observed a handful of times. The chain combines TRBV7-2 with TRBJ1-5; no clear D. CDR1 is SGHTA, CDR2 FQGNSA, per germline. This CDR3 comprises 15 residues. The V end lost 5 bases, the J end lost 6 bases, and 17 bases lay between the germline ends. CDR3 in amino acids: CASSPSHLAGQPQHF. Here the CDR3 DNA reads TGTGCCAGCAGCCCGAGCCACCTTGCGGGTCAGCCCCAGCATTTT.

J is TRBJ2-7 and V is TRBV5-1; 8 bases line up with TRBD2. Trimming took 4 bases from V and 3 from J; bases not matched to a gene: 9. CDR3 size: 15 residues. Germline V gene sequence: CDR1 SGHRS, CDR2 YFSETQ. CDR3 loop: CASSRDMTSDYEQYF. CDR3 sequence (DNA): TGCGCCAGCAGCCGAGACATGACTAGCGACTACGAGCAGTACTTC.

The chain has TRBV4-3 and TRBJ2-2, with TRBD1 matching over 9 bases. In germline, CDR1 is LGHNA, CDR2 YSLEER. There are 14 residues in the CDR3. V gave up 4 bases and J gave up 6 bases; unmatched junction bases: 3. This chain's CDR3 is CASSLRQGAGELFF. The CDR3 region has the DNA TGCGCCAGCAGCCTCCGACAGGGGGCCGGGGAGCTGTTTTTT.

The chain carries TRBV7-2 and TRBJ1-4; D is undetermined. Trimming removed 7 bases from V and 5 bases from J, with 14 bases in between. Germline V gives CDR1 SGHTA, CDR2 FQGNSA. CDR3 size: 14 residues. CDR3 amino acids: CASKRAGGNEKLFF. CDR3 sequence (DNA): TGTGCCAGCAAACGGGCCGGAGGGAATGAAAAACTGTTTTTT.

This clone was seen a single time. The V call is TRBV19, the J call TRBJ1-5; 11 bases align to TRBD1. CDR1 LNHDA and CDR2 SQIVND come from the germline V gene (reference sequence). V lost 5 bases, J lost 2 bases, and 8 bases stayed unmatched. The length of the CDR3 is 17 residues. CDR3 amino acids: CASSLGTGGRGNQPQHF. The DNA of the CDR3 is TGTGCCAGTAGTTTAGGGACAGGGGGTCGAGGCAATCAGCCCCAGCATTTT.

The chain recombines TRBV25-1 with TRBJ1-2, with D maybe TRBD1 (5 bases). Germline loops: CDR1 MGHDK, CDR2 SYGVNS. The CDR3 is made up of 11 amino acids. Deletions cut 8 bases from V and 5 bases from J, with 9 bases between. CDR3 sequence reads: CASVRGYGYTF. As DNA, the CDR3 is TGTGCCAGCGTACGGGGGTATGGCTACACCTTC.

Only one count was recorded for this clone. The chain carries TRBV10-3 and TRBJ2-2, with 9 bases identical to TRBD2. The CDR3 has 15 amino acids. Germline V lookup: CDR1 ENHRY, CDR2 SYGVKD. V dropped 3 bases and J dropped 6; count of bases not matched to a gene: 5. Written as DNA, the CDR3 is TGTGCCATCAGTGAAATAGCGGGAGCGTCCGGGGAGCTGTTTTTT. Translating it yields CAISEIAGASGELFF.

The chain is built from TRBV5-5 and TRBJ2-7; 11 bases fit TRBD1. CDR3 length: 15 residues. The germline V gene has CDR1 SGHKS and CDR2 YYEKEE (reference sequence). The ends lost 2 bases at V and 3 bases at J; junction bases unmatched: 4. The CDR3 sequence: CASSFGQGAVYEQYF. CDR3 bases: TGTGCCAGCAGCTTCGGACAGGGGGCGGTCTACGAGCAGTACTTC.

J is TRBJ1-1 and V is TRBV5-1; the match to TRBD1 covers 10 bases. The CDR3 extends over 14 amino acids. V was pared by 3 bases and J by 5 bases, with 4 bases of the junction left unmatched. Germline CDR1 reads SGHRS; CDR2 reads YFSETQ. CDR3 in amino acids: CASSSDRGITEAFF. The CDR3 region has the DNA TGCGCCAGCAGCTCGGACAGGGGGATTACTGAAGCTTTCTTT.

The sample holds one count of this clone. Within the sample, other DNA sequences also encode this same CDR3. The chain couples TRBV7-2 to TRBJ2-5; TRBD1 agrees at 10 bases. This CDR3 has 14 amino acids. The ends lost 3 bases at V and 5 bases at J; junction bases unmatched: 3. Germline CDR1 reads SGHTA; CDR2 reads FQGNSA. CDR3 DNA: TGTGCCAGCAGCTTCGACAGGGGGCCGGAGACCCAGTACTTC. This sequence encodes CASSFDRGPETQYF.

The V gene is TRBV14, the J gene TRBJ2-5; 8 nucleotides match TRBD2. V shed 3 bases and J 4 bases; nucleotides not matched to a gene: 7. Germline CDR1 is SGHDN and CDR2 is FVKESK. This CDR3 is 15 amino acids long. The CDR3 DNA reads TGTGCCAGCAGCCACTCGGGACTAGGGGGAGAGACCCAGTACTTC. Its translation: CASSHSGLGGETQYF.

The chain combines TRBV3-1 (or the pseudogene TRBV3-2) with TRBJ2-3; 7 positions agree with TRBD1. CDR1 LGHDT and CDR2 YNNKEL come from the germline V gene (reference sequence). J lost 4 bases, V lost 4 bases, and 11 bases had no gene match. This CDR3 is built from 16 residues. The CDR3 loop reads CASSLTGLWGADTQYF. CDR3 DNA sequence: TGTGCCAGCAGCCTGACAGGGCTTTGGGGTGCAGATACGCAGTATTTT.

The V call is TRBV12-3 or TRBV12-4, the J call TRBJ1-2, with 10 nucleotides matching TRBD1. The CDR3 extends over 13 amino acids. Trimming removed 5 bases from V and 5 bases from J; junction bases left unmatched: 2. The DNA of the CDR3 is TGTGCCAGCAGTCGGGACAGGGGATATGGCTACACCTTC. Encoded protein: CASSRDRGYGYTF.

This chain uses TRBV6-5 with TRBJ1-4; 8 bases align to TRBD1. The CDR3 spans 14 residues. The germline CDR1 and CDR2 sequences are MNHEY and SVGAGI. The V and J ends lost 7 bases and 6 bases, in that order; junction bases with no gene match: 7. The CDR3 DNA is TGTGCCAGCACCACGGGACAGGAGCATGAAAAACTGTTTTTT. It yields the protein CASTTGQEHEKLFF.

In DNA, the CDR3 is TGTGCCAGTACTTCCTTTTCGGGTCAGCCCCAGCATTTT. This gives the protein CASTSFSGQPQHF. This chain uses TRBV19 with TRBJ1-5, with D unresolved. Germline V gives CDR1 LNHDA, CDR2 SQIVND (reference sequence). Between the trimmed V and J ends, which lost 7 bases and 6 bases, there was a span of 13 bases. CDR3 length: 13 amino acids. The complete variable domain, with remaining parts taken from reference TRBV19 and TRBJ1-5, reads DGGITQSPKYLFRKEGQNVTLSCEQNLNHDAMYWYRQDPGQGLRLIYYSQIVNDFQKGDIAEGYSVSREKKESFPLTVTSAQKNPTAFYLCASTSFSGQPQHFGDGTRLSIL.

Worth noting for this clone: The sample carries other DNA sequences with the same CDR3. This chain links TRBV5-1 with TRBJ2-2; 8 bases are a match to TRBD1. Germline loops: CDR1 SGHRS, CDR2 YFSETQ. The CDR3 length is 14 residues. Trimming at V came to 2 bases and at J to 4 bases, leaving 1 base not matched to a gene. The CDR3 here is CASSLTGGTGELFF. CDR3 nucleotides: TGCGCCAGCAGCTTAACAGGGGGCACCGGGGAGCTGTTTTTT.